One and the same sample provided the 20 T cell receptor beta chains below, sequenced in a study of T cell changes during pregnancy in multiple sclerosis. Clones were read by immunoSEQ multiplex PCR, and TCRdb kept only the in-frame ones, dropping some. The table includes tens of thousands of clones, roughly 88% detected once. Specimen: CD8+ T cells from peripheral blood mononuclear cells, collected after pregnancy. Every receptor here comes from a female donor with multiple sclerosis, enrolled in a pregnancy study.

J is TRBJ2-7 and V is TRBV7-7; D is ambiguous. Trimming cost V 5 bases and J 1 base, with 12 bases left between them. CDR1 SSHAT and CDR2 FNYEAQ come from the germline V gene (reference sequence). This CDR3 is built from 14 residues. CDR3 sequence: CASSPRAGSYEQYF. The CDR3 DNA reads TGTGCCAGCAGCCCCCGCGCAGGATCCTACGAGCAGTACTTC.

This sequence joins TRBV19 and TRBJ1-1; TRBD1 agrees at 7 bases. This CDR3 contains 15 residues. V lost 5 bases to trimming and J lost 0 bases; unmatched junction nucleotides: 6. Per the germline V gene, CDR1 is LNHDA and CDR2 is SQIVND (reference sequence). The CDR3 protein is CASSLYRGMNTEAFF. The CDR3 coding sequence is TGTGCCAGTAGTTTATACAGGGGCATGAACACTGAAGCTTTCTTT.

A few counts support this clone. The rearrangement uses TRBV19 and TRBJ1-1, with D possibly TRBD1 on 5 matching bases. V was clipped by 1 base and J by 7 bases, with 7 bases between them. Germline loops: CDR1 LNHDA, CDR2 SQIVND (reference sequence). CDR3 length: 12 residues. CDR3 in DNA: TGTGCCAGTAGTATAGGGACATTTGAAGCTTTCTTT. Amino acid sequence: CASSIGTFEAFF. Together with reference TRBV19 and TRBJ1-1, the CDR3 gives the full variable domain: DGGITQSPKYLFRKEGQNVTLSCEQNLNHDAMYWYRQDPGQGLRLIYYSQIVNDFQKGDIAEGYSVSREKKESFPLTVTSAQKNPTAFYLCASSIGTFEAFFGQGTRLTVV.

The chain joins TRBV5-6 to TRBJ2-3; 9 nucleotides agree with TRBD2. Germline assignment: CDR1 SGHDT and CDR2 YYEEEE. The CDR3 has 17 residues. Losses at the gene ends were 0 bases for V and 0 bases for J; bases not matched to a gene: 5. CDR3 DNA sequence: TGTGCCAGCAGCTTGGTGTCTAGCGGGACTAGCACAGATACGCAGTATTTT. It yields the protein CASSLVSSGTSTDTQYF.

The chain employs TRBV6-5 and TRBJ2-1; possible D gene TRBD2, 6 bases. The CDR3 sequence is 13 residues long. Germline values: CDR1 MNHEY, CDR2 SVGAGI. V lost 8 bases and J 6 bases, leaving 14 bases between the germline ends. For the CDR3, the DNA is TGTGCCAGCGGCGGGGCGGCCAGCAATGAGCAGTTCTTC. Translating gives CASGGAASNEQFF.

This chain connects TRBV28 to TRBJ1-5; maybe TRBD1 (6 bases). CDR1 is MDHEN and CDR2 is SYDVKM in the germline V gene. V lost 1 base and J lost 8, with 12 bases in between. The CDR3 length is 14 residues. CDR3 coding DNA: TGTGCCAGCAGTTTATACTCAGGGGATGAGCCCCAGCATTTT. Translating it yields CASSLYSGDEPQHF.

This rearrangement joins TRBV9 to TRBJ2-1; tentative D call: TRBD1 (5 bases). The germline V gene encodes CDR1 SGDLS and CDR2 YYNGEE. V was trimmed by 4 bases and J by 6 bases, leaving 14 bases between them. The CDR3 runs 14 residues. The CDR3 sequence: CASSPKTDPNEQFF. CDR3 DNA: TGTGCCAGCAGCCCAAAGACAGACCCCAATGAGCAGTTCTTC.

The chain couples TRBV5-8 to TRBJ2-7; unclear D gene. The CDR3 length is 17 residues. Germline CDR1 SGHTS, CDR2 YDEGEE. The V gene lost 0 bases and the J gene lost 2 bases, with 18 bases spanning the gap. The CDR3 protein is CASSLGPRRSAAYEQYF. As DNA, the CDR3 is TGTGCCAGCAGCTTGGGCCCCCGTAGGAGCGCGGCCTACGAGCAGTACTTC. The whole variable domain, filled in from reference TRBV5-8 and TRBJ2-7, reads EAGVTQSPTHLIKTRGQQATLRCSPISGHTSVYWYQQALGLGLQFLLWYDEGEERNRGNFPPRFSGRQFPNYSSELNVNALELEDSALYLCASSLGPRRSAAYEQYFGPGTRLTVT.

The count of this clone is one. J is TRBJ1-2 and V is TRBV7-2; D uncertain. Germline V gene data show CDR1 as SGHTA and CDR2 as FQGNSA. V dropped 3 bases and J dropped 4 bases, with 15 bases sitting between them. CDR3 length: 15 amino acids. The CDR3 region has the DNA TGTGCCAGCAGCTTGAGGGCCCTAAAAAGCTATGGCTACACCTTC. As protein: CASSLRALKSYGYTF.

The V gene is TRBV11-2, the J gene TRBJ2-1; 8 nucleotides match TRBD2. The ends lost 1 base at V and 9 bases at J; junction bases unmatched: 2. The CDR3 is 13 residues long. Germline V gene lookup returns CDR1 SGHAT and CDR2 FQNNGV. In nucleotides, the CDR3 is TGTGCCAGCAGCTTAGGGACTAGCAGTGAGCAGTTCTTC. As protein: CASSLGTSSEQFF.

The count of this clone is one. This chain links TRBV7-9 with TRBJ2-7; D ambiguous. This CDR3 spans 15 amino acids. The V end lost 4 bases, the J end lost 3 bases, and 16 bases lay between the germline ends. Germline assignment: CDR1 SEHNR and CDR2 FQNEAQ (reference sequence). The CDR3 DNA is TGTGCCAGCAGCTCGAGCGAATCTGACTTCTACGAGCAGTACTTC. This translates into CASSSSESDFYEQYF. The full variable domain, rest sourced from reference TRBV7-9 and TRBJ2-7, is DTGVSQNPRHKITKRGQNVTFRCDPISEHNRLYWYRQTLGQGPEFLTYFQNEAQLEKSRLLSDRFSAERPKGSFSTLEIQRTEQGDSAMYLCASSSSESDFYEQYFGPGTRLTVT.

The genes are TRBV9 and TRBJ2-7; D uncertain. The V and J ends lost 3 bases and 6 bases respectively, with 10 bases between them. The CDR3 consists of 12 residues. CDR1 is SGDLS and CDR2 is YYNGEE in the germline V gene. CDR3 in DNA: TGTGCCAGCAGCGGCATGGCAGGCGAGCAGTACTTC. It is translated as CASSGMAGEQYF. The variable domain in full, with the rest retrieved from reference TRBV9 and TRBJ2-7, is DSGVTQTPKHLITATGQRVTLRCSPRSGDLSVYWYQQSLDQGLQFLIQYYNGEERAKGNILERFSAQQFPDLHSELNLSSLELGDSALYFCASSGMAGEQYFGPGTRLTVT.

In DNA, the CDR3 is TGTGCCAGCAGCGCCCCACTAGCGGAGAGCTCCTACGAGCAGTACTTC. Translating gives CASSAPLAESSYEQYF. This rearrangement joins TRBV13 to TRBJ2-7, with 8 bases aligning to TRBD2. The CDR3 has 16 amino acids. The germline gives CDR1 PRHDT, CDR2 FYEKMQ (reference sequence). With 5 bases clipped from V and 0 bases from J, the junction kept 9 bases outside the gene matches.

The chain recombines TRBV4-2 with TRBJ1-1; D is possibly TRBD1 (6 bases). The V gene's germline CDR1 is LGHNA and CDR2 YNFKEQ. The CDR3 runs 17 residues. V was trimmed by 0 bases and J by 3 bases, leaving 17 bases between them. The CDR3 protein is CASSQDLSGATYTEAFF. CDR3 bases: TGTGCCAGCAGCCAAGATCTCTCAGGGGCAACCTACACTGAAGCTTTCTTT.

The V gene is TRBV6-6, the J gene TRBJ2-5; D not resolved. This CDR3 is built from 14 residues. V gave up 2 bases and J gave up 3 bases, with 10 bases separating them. CDR1 and CDR2 from the germline V gene are MNHNY and SVGAGI (reference sequence). CDR3 DNA sequence: TGTGCCAGCAGTTACGTTGCAGGCGAAGAGACCCAGTACTTC. Translated: CASSYVAGEETQYF.

The rearrangement joins TRBV7-9 to TRBJ1-2, with TRBD1 matching 7 bases. The CDR3 runs 16 residues. The junction had 12 bases not matched to a gene; V was cut back by 7 bases and J by 1 base. Per germline, CDR1 SEHNR and CDR2 FQNEAQ (reference sequence). The CDR3 DNA sequence: TGTGCCAGCACCCGAAGCCTAGACAGGGTTAACTATGGCTACACCTTC. This sequence encodes CASTRSLDRVNYGYTF.

V usage is TRBV4-1 and J usage is TRBJ2-5, with TRBD1 as a possible D gene (5 bases). Germline V gene data show CDR1 as MGHRA and CDR2 as YSYEKL. This CDR3 is built from 13 residues. V was cut by 0 bases and J by 7 bases, with 9 bases left in between. CDR3 protein: CASSQERGGTQYF. The CDR3 nucleotides are TGCGCCAGCAGCCAAGAAAGGGGTGGGACCCAGTACTTC.

The chain joins TRBV5-1 to TRBJ1-5, with unresolved D. The CDR3 consists of 15 residues. V dropped 1 base and J dropped 0 bases, with 8 bases sitting between them. Per germline, CDR1 SGHRS and CDR2 YFSETQ. CDR3 DNA: TGCGCCAGCAGCTTGTCAGGATATAGCAATCAGCCCCAGCATTTT. Translation gives CASSLSGYSNQPQHF.

The V and J genes are TRBV7-9 and TRBJ2-5, with D uncertain. The CDR3 covers 12 residues. Deletions cut 4 bases from V and 3 bases from J, with 6 bases between. The germline V gene encodes CDR1 SEHNR and CDR2 FQNEAQ (reference sequence). The CDR3 nucleotides read TGTGCCAGCAGCTCCCTTGAAGAGACCCAGTACTTC. Amino acids: CASSSLEETQYF.

This chain uses TRBV13 with TRBJ2-7; 8 bases map to TRBD2. Germline CDR1 reads PRHDT; CDR2 reads FYEKMQ (reference sequence). The CDR3 extends over 12 amino acids. V gave up 5 bases and J gave up 6 bases; unmatched junction bases: 3. The CDR3 DNA reads as TGTGCCAGCAGCCCCGGGGGGGCCGAGCAGTACTTC. Protein: CASSPGGAEQYF.